The T cell receptor (beta chain) under discussion was sequenced for a study of lymphopenia after photon versus proton radiotherapy. Assay: immunoSEQ multiplex PCR; the TCRdb copy retains only in-frame clones and omits some. The profile shows over 20,000 clones, 80% to 85% of them singletons. The germline CDR1 and CDR2 sequences are LNHDA and SQIVND (reference sequence). The CDR3 length is 12 residues. Trimming shortened V by 7 bases and J by 7 bases, and 11 bases separated the two germline ends. The source material was peripheral blood, sampled from a patient treated with photon-based radiotherapy. This sequence was found in a woman between 50 and 59 years old with pancreatic cancer. The genes are TRBV19 and TRBJ2-1; D gene unclear. CDR3 DNA sequence: TGTGCCAGTATTGGGAACGGAAATGAGCAGTTCTTC. Protein sequence: CASIGNGNEQFF.